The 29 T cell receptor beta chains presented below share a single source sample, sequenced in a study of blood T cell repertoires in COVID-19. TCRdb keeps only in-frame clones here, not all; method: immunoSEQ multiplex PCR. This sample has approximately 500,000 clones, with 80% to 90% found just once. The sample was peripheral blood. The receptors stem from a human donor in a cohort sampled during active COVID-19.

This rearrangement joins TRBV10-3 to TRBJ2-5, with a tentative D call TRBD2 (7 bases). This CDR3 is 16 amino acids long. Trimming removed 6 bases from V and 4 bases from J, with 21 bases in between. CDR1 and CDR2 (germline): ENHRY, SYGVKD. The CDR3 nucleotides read TGTGCCATCAGCCCCTCGGGGGGCGCGTTAGGAGAGACCCAGTACTTC. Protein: CAISPSGGALGETQYF.

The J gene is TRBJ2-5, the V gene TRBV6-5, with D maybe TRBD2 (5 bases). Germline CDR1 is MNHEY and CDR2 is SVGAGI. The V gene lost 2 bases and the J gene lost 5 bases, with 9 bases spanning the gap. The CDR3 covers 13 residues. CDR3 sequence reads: CASSYAGWETQYF. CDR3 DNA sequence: TGTGCCAGCAGTTACGCGGGTTGGGAGACCCAGTACTTC.

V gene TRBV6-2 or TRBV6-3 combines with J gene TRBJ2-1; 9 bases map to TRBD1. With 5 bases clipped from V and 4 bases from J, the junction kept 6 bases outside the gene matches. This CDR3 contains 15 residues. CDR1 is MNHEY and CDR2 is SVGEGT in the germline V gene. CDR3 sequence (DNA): TGTGCCAGCAGTCCCAACAGGGGGCCTTACAATGAGCAGTTCTTC. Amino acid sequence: CASSPNRGPYNEQFF.

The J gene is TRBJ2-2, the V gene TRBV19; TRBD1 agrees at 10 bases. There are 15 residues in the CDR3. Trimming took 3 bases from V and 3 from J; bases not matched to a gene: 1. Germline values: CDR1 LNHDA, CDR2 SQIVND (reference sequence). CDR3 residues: CASSIDRGHTGELFF. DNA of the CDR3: TGTGCCAGTAGTATCGACAGGGGGCACACCGGGGAGCTGTTTTTT.

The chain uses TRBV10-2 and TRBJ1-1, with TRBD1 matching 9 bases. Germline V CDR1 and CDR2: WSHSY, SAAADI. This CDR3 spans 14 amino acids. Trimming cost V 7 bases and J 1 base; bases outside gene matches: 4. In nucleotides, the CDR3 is TGCGCCAGCACCATGACAGGGGGGAACACTGAAGCTTTCTTT. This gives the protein CASTMTGGNTEAFF.

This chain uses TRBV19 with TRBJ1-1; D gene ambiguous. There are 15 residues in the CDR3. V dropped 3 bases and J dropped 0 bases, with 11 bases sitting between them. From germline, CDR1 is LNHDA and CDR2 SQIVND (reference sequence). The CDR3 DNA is TGTGCCAGTAGTATGGCCGCGAGGGTGAACACTGAAGCTTTCTTT. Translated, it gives CASSMAARVNTEAFF.

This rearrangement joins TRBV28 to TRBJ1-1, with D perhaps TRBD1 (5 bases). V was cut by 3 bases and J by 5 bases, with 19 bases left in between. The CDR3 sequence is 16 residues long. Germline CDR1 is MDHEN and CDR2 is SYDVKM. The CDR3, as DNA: TGTGCCAGCAGTTTCGGAGGGGTGCGGGTCCGGACTGAAGCTTTCTTT. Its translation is CASSFGGVRVRTEAFF.

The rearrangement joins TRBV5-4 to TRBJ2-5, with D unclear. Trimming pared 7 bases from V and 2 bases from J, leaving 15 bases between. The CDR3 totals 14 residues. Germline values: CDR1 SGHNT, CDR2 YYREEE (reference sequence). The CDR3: CASGRGPFQETQYF. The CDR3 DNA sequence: TGTGCCAGCGGCCGCGGTCCCTTTCAAGAGACCCAGTACTTC. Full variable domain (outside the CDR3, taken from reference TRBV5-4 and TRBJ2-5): ETGVTQSPTHLIKTRGQQVTLRCSSQSGHNTVSWYQQALGQGPQFIFQYYREEENGRGNFPPRFSGLQFPNYSSELNVNALELDDSALYLCASGRGPFQETQYFGPGTRLLVL.

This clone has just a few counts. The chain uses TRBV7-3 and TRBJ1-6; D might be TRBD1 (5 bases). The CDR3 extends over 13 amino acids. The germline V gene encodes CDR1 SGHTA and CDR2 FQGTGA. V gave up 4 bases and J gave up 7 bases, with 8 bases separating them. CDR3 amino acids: CASSSTGNSPLHF. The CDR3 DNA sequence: TGTGCCAGCAGCTCCACAGGAAATTCACCCCTCCACTTT.

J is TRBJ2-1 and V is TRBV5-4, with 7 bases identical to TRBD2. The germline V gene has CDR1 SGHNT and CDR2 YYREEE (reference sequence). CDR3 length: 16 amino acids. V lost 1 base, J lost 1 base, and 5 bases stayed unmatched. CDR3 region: CASSLLREVSYNEQFF. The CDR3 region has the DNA TGTGCCAGCAGCTTGCTTCGGGAGGTGTCCTACAATGAGCAGTTCTTC.

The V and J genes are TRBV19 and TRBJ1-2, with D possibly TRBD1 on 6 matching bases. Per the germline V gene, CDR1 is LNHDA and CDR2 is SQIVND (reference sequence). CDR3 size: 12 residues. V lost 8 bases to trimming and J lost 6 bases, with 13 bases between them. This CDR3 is CASSTGLHGYTF. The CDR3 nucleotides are TGTGCCAGTTCTACAGGGCTCCATGGCTACACCTTC.

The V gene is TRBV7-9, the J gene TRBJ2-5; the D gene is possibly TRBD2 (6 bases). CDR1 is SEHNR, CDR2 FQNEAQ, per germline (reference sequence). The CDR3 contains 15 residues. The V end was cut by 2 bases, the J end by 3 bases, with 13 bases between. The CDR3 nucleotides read TGTGCCAGCAGCTTACATGGAGGGTACGAAGAGACCCAGTACTTC. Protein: CASSLHGGYEETQYF.

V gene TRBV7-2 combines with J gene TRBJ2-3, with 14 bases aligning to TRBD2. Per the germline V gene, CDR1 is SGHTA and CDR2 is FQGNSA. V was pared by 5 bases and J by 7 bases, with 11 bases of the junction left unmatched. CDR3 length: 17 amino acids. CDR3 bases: TGTGCCAGCAGCCCTCGACTAGCGGGAGGGCCGATGAATACGCAGTATTTT. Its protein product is CASSPRLAGGPMNTQYF.

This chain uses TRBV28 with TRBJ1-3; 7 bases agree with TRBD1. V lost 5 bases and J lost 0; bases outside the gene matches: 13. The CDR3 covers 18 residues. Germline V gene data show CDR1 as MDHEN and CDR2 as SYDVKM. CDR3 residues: CASSPSGTALTSGNTIYF. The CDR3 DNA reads TGTGCCAGCAGTCCCTCCGGGACAGCTCTTACCTCTGGAAACACCATATATTTT.

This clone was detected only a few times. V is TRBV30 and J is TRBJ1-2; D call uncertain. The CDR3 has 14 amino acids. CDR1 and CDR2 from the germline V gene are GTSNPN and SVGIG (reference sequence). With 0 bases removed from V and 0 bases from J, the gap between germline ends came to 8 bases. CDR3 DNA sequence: TGTGCCTGGAGTGTAGAACTTTCTAACTATGGCTACACCTTC. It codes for CAWSVELSNYGYTF.

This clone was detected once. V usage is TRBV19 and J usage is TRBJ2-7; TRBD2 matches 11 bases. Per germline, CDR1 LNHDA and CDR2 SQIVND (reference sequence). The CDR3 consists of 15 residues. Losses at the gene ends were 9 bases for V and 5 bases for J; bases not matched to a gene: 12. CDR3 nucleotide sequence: TGTGCCAGCCACCCAGGGGGACTAGCGGAAGACGAGCAGTACTTC. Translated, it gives CASHPGGLAEDEQYF.

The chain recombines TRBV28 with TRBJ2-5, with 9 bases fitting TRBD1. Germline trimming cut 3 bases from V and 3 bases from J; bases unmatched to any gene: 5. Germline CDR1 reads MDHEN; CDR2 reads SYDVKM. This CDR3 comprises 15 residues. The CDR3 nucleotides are TGTGCCAGCAGTTTGACAGGGGGTAGGGAAGAGACCCAGTACTTC. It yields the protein CASSLTGGREETQYF.

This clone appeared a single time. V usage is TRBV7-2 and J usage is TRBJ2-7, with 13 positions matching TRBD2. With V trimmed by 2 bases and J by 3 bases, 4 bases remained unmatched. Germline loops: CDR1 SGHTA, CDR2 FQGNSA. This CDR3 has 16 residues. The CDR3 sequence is CASSLSGTSGNYEQYF. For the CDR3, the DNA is TGTGCCAGCAGCTTATCCGGGACTAGCGGGAACTACGAGCAGTACTTC.

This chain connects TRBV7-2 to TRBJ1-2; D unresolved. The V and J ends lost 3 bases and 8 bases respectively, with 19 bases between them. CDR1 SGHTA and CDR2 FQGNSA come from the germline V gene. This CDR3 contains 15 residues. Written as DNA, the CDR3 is TGTGCCAGCAGCTTGATAACCGCCACGGGAGGCGGCTACACCTTC. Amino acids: CASSLITATGGGYTF.

The CDR3 is CASRSRGGTNTGELFF. The CDR3 DNA is TGTGCCAGCAGGTCCAGAGGAGGGACGAACACCGGGGAGCTGTTTTTT. The chain has TRBV7-3 and TRBJ2-2, with D perhaps TRBD2 (6 bases). Deletions cut 6 bases from V and 0 bases from J, with 14 bases between. The CDR3 totals 16 residues. CDR1 is SGHTA, CDR2 FQGTGA, per germline.

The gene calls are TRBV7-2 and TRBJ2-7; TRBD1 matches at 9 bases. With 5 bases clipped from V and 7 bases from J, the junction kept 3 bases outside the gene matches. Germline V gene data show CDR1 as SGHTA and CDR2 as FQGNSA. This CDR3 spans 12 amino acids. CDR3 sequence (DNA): TGTGCCAGCAGCGCGACAGGGGGAGAGCAGTACTTC. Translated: CASSATGGEQYF.

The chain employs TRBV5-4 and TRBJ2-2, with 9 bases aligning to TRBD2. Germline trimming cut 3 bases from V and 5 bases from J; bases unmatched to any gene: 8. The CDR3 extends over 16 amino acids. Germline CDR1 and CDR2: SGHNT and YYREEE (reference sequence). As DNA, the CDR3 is TGTGCCAGCAGCTCGAGCGGGAGGCGGAGTACCGGGGAGCTGTTTTTT. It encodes CASSSSGRRSTGELFF.

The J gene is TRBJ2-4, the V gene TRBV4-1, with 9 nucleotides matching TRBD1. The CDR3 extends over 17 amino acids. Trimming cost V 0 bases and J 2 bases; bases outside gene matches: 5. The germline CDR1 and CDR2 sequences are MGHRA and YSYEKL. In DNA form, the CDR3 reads TGCGCCAGCAGCCAAGACGACAGGGGGTTTCCCAAAAACATTCAGTACTTC. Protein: CASSQDDRGFPKNIQYF.

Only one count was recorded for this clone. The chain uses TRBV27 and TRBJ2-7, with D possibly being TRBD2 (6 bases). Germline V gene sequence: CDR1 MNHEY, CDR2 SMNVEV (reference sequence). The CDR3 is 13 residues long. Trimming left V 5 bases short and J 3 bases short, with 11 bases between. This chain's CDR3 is CASSPPGGYEQYF. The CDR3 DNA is TGTGCCAGCAGTCCCCCCGGGGGCTACGAGCAGTACTTC.

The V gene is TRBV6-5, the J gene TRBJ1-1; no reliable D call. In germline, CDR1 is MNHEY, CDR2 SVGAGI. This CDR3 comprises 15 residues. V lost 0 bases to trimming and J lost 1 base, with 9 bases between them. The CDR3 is CASSYSGGRNTEAFF. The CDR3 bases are TGTGCCAGCAGTTACTCTGGCGGGAGGAACACTGAAGCTTTCTTT.

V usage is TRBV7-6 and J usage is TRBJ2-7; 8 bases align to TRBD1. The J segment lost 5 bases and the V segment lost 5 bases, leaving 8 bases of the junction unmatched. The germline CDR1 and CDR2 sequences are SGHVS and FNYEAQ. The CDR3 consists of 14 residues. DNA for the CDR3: TGTGCCAGCAGCCCGGGCCAGGGGGCGGACGAGCAGTACTTC. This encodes CASSPGQGADEQYF.

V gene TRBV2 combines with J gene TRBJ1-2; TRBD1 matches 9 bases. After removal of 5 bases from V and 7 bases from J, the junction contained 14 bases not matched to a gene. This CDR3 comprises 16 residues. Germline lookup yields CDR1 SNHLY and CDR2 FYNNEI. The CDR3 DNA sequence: TGTGCCAGCAGTCTTCGACAGGGGGAGAATCGCGGTGGCTACACCTTC. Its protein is CASSLRQGENRGGYTF.

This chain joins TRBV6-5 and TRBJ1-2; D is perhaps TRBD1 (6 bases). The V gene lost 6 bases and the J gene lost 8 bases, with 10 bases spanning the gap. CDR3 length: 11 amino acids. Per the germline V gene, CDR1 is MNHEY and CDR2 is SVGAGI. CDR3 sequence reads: CASSTGLGYTF. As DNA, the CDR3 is TGTGCCAGCAGCACAGGGTTAGGCTACACCTTC.

The CDR3 DNA is TGTGCCAGCACCCCTCGAACAGGGGGCAATCAGCCCCAGCATTTT. Translation: CASTPRTGGNQPQHF. V gene TRBV27 combines with J gene TRBJ1-5; 7 bases agree with TRBD1. This CDR3 is 15 amino acids long. Germline V CDR1 and CDR2: MNHEY, SMNVEV (reference sequence). The junction had 8 bases not matched to a gene; V was cut back by 7 bases and J by 2 bases.